This T cell receptor beta chain was documented in a study of breast tumors, draining lymph nodes, adjacent tissues. The CDR3 is made up of 15 amino acids. Trimming took off 0 bases at V and 0 bases at J, with 9 bases between the two ends. CDR1 and CDR2 from the germline V gene are DFQATT and SNEGSKA (reference sequence). This clonotype showed up many times. TCRdb redid the calling of the multiplex PCR reads with MiXCR, one entry per CDR3 protein. The repertoire has about 220,000 distinct CDR3 sequences, nearly 35% of them found once; the top ten carry approximately 3.7%. Samples came from axillary lymph nodes draining the breast cancer.

The chain is built from TRBV20-1 and TRBJ2-1; D possibly corresponds to TRBD2 (6 bases). The sequence derives from a female donor with breast cancer. Some clones in this sample may be carry-over from other donors' samples. Material: axillary lymph node tissue. The CDR3 loop reads CSARDTGSSYNEQFF. The CDR3 nucleotides are TGCAGTGCTAGAGATACCGGGAGCTCCTACAATGAGCAGTTCTTC.